Listed below are T cell receptor beta chains from one sample, sequenced in a study of T cells after yellow fever vaccination. TCRdb re-derived calls from the 5' RACE reads in MiXCR, one entry per CDR3 protein. Among more than 300,000 distinct CDR3 sequences listed, around 10% were seen once. The material was CD4+ T cells sorted from PBMCs, obtained 45 days after the yellow fever booster vaccination. These receptors were obtained from a young man who received the YFV17D yellow fever vaccine. Both conserved end residues are part of each CDR3. A D gene is named only where the DNA matches it firmly. Expanded clones get a size class; other rows say once, few or many, or leave the size out.

TRBV5-4	few	TRBD1	TRBJ2-3	CASSSIGTGRPDTQYF	TGTGCCAGCAGCTCTATCGGGACAGGGCGTCCAGATACGCAGTATTTT
TRBV19	NA	NA	TRBJ2-5	CASAMGGQETQYF	TGTGCCAGTGCAATGGGGGGCCAAGAGACCCAGTACTTC
TRBV5-1	few	TRBD1	TRBJ1-1	CASRQGDTEAFF	TGCGCCAGCAGACAGGGGGACACTGAAGCTTTCTTT
TRBV6-5	NA	NA	TRBJ1-1	CASSFSQVTEAFF	TGTGCCAGCAGTTTTAGTCAGGTCACTGAAGCTTTCTTT
TRBV3-1	few	TRBD1	TRBJ2-5	CASSPRDRIQETQYF	TGTGCCAGCAGCCCCCGGGACAGAATTCAAGAGACCCAGTACTTC
TRBV12-3/TRBV12-4	NA	NA	TRBJ1-6	CASSQTQNNSPLHF	TGTGCCAGCAGTCAAACACAAAATAATTCACCCCTCCACTTT
TRBV7-2	few	TRBD2	TRBJ2-5	CASSEGLAGGSQETQYF	TGTGCCAGCAGCGAGGGACTAGCGGGGGGGTCTCAAGAGACCCAGTACTTC
TRBV28	NA	NA	TRBJ1-5	CASEDRHQPQHF	TGTGCCAGTGAGGACAGACATCAGCCCCAGCATTTT
TRBV5-6	few	NA	TRBJ2-5	CASSLEPGRRETQYF	TGTGCCAGCAGCTTGGAACCGGGGAGAAGAGAGACCCAGTACTTC
TRBV25-1	many	NA	TRBJ2-2	CASSEWRLAGELFF	TGTGCCAGCAGTGAATGGAGGTTAGCCGGGGAGCTGTTTTTT
TRBV4-3	few	NA	TRBJ1-1	CASSQDWGGEAFF	TGCGCCAGCAGCCAAGATTGGGGGGGTGAAGCTTTCTTT
TRBV5-1	NA	TRBD2	TRBJ2-1	CASSWSGGSGSEQFF	TGCGCCAGCAGCTGGAGCGGGGGGTCTGGGAGTGAGCAGTTCTTC
TRBV7-2	NA	TRBD2	TRBJ2-1	CASSFSGANNEQFF	TGTGCCAGCAGCTTCAGCGGGGCAAACAATGAGCAGTTCTTC
TRBV3-1	few	NA	TRBJ2-3	CASSLQFITDTQYF	TGTGCCAGCAGCCTTCAATTCATAACAGATACGCAGTATTTT
TRBV4-2	few	NA	TRBJ1-4	CASSQDRTGGGEKLFF	TGTGCCAGCAGCCAAGATCGAACGGGGGGAGGTGAAAAACTGTTTTTT
TRBV12-3/TRBV12-4	NA	NA	TRBJ2-1	CASSPPGFDEQFF	TGTGCCAGCAGTCCCCCGGGCTTCGATGAGCAGTTCTTC
TRBV6-2/TRBV6-3	few	NA	TRBJ1-1	CASTNRQGRMNTEAFF	TGTGCCAGCACCAACCGCCAGGGCCGCATGAACACTGAAGCTTTCTTT
TRBV4-3	NA	TRBD1	TRBJ2-5	CASSQDLTGAGETQYF	TGCGCCAGCAGCCAGGATTTAACAGGGGCTGGTGAGACCCAGTACTTC
TRBV12-3/TRBV12-4	NA	NA	TRBJ2-3	CASTGAVSTDTQYF	TGTGCCAGCACGGGGGCGGTGAGCACAGATACGCAGTATTTT
TRBV4-2	few	NA	TRBJ1-1	CASSVGTETEAFF	TGTGCCAGCAGCGTTGGGACGGAGACTGAAGCTTTCTTT
TRBV7-2	few	NA	TRBJ2-3	CASSLVQGPDTQYF	TGTGCCAGCAGCTTAGTGCAGGGGCCAGATACGCAGTATTTT
TRBV4-3	many	NA	TRBJ1-3	CASSPRVGSSGNTIYF	TGCGCCAGCAGCCCTAGGGTGGGAAGCTCTGGAAACACCATATATTTT
TRBV6-5	many	NA	TRBJ1-2	CASSYGQTYRGYTF	TGTGCCAGCAGTTATGGTCAAACGTATCGTGGCTACACCTTC
TRBV7-2	NA	NA	TRBJ2-1	CASSFSGGYDNEQFF	TGTGCCAGCAGCTTTAGCGGAGGCTATGACAATGAGCAGTTCTTC
TRBV20-1	few	NA	TRBJ2-3	CSARDEMTDTQYF	TGCAGTGCTAGAGATGAGATGACAGATACGCAGTATTTT